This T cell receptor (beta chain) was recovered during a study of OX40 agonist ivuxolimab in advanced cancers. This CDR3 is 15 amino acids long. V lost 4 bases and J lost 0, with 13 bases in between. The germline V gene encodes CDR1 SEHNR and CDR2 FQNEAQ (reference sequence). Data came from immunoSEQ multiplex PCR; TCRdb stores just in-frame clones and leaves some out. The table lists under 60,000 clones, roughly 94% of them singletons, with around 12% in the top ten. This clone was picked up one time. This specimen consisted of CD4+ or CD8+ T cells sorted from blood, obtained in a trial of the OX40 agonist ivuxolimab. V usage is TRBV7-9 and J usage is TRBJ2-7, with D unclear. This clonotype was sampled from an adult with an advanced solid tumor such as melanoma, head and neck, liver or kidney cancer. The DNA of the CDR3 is TGTGCCAGCAGCTCAACGGCAGGAATCTCCTACGAGCAGTACTTC. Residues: CASSSTAGISYEQYF.